The T cell receptor (beta chain) under discussion was sequenced for a study of tissue T cells after allogeneic stem cell transplantation. CDR1 SNHLY and CDR2 FYNGKV come from the germline V gene (reference sequence). The length of the CDR3 is 13 residues. With 4 bases clipped from V and 4 bases from J, the junction kept 1 base outside the gene matches. Concerning this clone: What it recognizes is unknown. The listed genes are named as in mouse. The read stops 1 residue short of the end of the CDR3; the missing end is completed from the germline J gene.

Study-level findings and limits: Alloreactivity or antigen specificity of tissue TCRs was not determined; some clones might be host cells.

Sequencing used immunoSEQ multiplex PCR; TCRdb keeps in-frame clones, though not all of them. The sample has about 48,000 clones, roughly 73% seen once. The receptor comes from a pool of C57BL/6 mice in good health. Sequenced: sorted cells pooled from one or two spleens. The V gene is TRBV3, the J gene TRBJ1-3; 7 bases match TRBD1. CDR3 sequence reads: CASSSGGGNTLYF. The sequenced CDR3 bases are TGTGCCAGCAGCTCAGGGGGGGGAAATACGCTCTAT. The variable domain in full, with the rest retrieved from reference TRBV3 and TRBJ1-3, is GPKVLQIPSHQIIDMGQMVTLNCDPVSNHLYFYWYKQILGQQMEFLVNFYNGKVMEKSKLFKDQFSVERPDGSYFTLKIQPTALEDSAVYFCASSSGGGNTLYFGEGSRLIVV.